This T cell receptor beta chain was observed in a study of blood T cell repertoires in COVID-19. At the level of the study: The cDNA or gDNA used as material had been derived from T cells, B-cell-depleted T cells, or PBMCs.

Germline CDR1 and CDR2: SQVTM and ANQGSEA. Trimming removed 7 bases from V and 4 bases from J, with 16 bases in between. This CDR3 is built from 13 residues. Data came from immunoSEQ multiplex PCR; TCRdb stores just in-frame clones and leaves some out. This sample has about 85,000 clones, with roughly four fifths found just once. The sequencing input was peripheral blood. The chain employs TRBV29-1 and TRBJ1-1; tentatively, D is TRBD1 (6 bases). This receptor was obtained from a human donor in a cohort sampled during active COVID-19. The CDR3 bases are TGCAGCGGGAGAACAGGGACGGGCACTGAAGCTTTCTTT. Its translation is CSGRTGTGTEAFF.